This TCR beta chain was identified in a study of T cell responses to AZD1222 COVID-19 vaccine. As for the study in general: Second doses at about 4 or about 12 weeks were pooled. Findings and caveats of the study: Spike as a whole was targeted by vaccine-associated CD4 TCRs, dominant at 160-218 and 743-854.

Concerning this clone itself: Its antigen is unidentified.

V lost 3 bases and J 4 bases, leaving 10 bases between the germline ends. This CDR3 contains 13 residues. Germline assignment: CDR1 MNHEY and CDR2 SMNVEV (reference sequence). Sequenced by immunoSEQ multiplex PCR; TCRdb stores in-frame clones only, minus some. The table shows under 200,000 clones, with approximately 94% occurring only once. This specimen consisted of peripheral blood, obtained on day 0 of AZD1222 vaccination. The clonotype comes from an adult in good health. The chain carries TRBV27 and TRBJ2-7, with unresolved D. In nucleotides, the CDR3 is TGTGCCAGCAGTTTTAGATCCCAGTACGAGCAGTACTTC. Its protein is CASSFRSQYEQYF.